The subject of this entry is one T cell receptor (beta chain). The sample is drawn from a study of blood T cell repertoires in COVID-19. Study-level information: The origin of the acute and convalescent COVID-19 samples was the United States, Italy and Spain.

Repertoires were generated with immunoSEQ multiplex PCR, while TCRdb's copy carries only in-frame clones and drops some. The data hold 100,000 to 150,000 clones, with approximately 86% observed a single time. This receptor was taken from a woman between 45 and 65 years old who had recovered from COVID-19. Sequenced input: PBMCs or T cells enriched from blood (not recorded which).

The CDR3 loop reads CASSVGQAGLKQETQYF. The DNA of the CDR3 is TGTGCCAGCAGCGTTGGACAGGCAGGACTGAAGCAAGAGACCCAGTACTTC. V and J are TRBV5-8 and TRBJ2-5; 7 bases fit TRBD1. The CDR3 length is 17 residues. Losses at the gene ends were 4 bases for V and 2 bases for J; bases not matched to a gene: 14. Germline-derived CDR1 and CDR2 are SGHTS and YDEGEE.